The T cell receptor beta chain under discussion was sequenced for a study of blood T cell repertoires in COVID-19. With V trimmed by 5 bases and J by 9 bases, 9 bases remained unmatched. The germline V gene has CDR1 MDHEN and CDR2 SYDVKM. CDR3 length: 15 amino acids. Profiling relied on immunoSEQ multiplex PCR, and the TCRdb table lists in-frame clones only, not all of them. The data contain 90,000 to 120,000 clones, around 85% of them singletons. Sample: peripheral blood. The sequence derives from a woman at least 80 years old with active or convalescent COVID-19. The J gene is TRBJ1-6, the V gene TRBV28, with 8 bases matching TRBD1. The CDR3 bases are TGTGCCAGCAGTACCACGGGACAGGTCTTTTCACCCCTCCACTTT. Protein product: CASSTTGQVFSPLHF.